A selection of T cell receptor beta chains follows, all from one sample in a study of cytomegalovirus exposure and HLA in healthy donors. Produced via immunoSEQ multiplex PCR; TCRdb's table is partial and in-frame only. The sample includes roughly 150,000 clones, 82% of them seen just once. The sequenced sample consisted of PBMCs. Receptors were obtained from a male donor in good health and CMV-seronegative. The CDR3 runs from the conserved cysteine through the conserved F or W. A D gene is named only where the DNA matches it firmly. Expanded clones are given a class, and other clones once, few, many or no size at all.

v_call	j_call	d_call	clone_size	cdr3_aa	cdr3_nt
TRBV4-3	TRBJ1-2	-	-	CASSQDLSDRGYTF	TGCGCCAGCAGCCAAGATCTCAGTGACAGGGGCTACACCTTC
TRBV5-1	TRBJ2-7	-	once	CASSADRLYEQYF	TGCGCCAGCAGCGCCGACAGACTCTACGAGCAGTACTTC
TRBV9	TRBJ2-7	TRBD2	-	CASSAGTRAEQYF	TGTGCCAGCAGCGCCGGGACTAGGGCCGAGCAGTACTTC
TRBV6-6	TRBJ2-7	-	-	CASSYPGALEQYF	TGTGCCAGCAGTTACCCAGGGGCACTCGAGCAGTACTTC
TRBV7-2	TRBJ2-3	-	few	CASSLGDTDTQYF	TGTGCCAGCAGCTTAGGCGACACAGATACGCAGTATTTT
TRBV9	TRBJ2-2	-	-	CASNPQGTGELFF	TGTGCCAGCAACCCCCAGGGGACCGGGGAGCTGTTTTTT
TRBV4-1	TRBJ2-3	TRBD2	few	CASSQALAGIRLDTQYF	TGCGCCAGCAGCCAAGCGCTAGCGGGAATCCGTTTGGATACGCAGTATTTT
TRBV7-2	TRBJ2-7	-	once	CASTSDSIPYEQYF	TGTGCCAGCACCTCGGACTCGATCCCCTACGAGCAGTACTTC
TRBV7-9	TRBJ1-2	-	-	CASSLAGAGYTF	TGTGCCAGCAGCTTAGCTGGGGCCGGCTACACCTTC
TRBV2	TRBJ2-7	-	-	CASAALDLEVEQYF	TGTGCCAGCGCCGCACTAGATTTGGAAGTGGAGCAGTACTTC
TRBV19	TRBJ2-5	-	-	CASSIPQETQYF	TGTGCCAGTAGTATCCCACAAGAGACCCAGTACTTC
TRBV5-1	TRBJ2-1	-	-	CASSSQGNPGWDEQFF	TGCGCCAGCAGCTCACAGGGAAATCCCGGGTGGGATGAGCAGTTCTTC
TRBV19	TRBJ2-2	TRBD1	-	CASSPKGWGTATGELFF	TGTGCCAGTAGCCCTAAGGGGTGGGGGACAGCCACCGGGGAGCTGTTTTTT
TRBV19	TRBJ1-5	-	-	CASPFPSGTPASNQPQHF	TGTGCCAGCCCATTTCCTTCCGGGACACCCGCCAGCAATCAGCCCCAGCATTTT
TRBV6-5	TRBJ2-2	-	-	CASSYGGGRSTGELFF	TGTGCCAGCAGTTACGGAGGGGGCCGGAGCACCGGGGAGCTGTTTTTT
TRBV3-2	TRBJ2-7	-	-	CASTYEQYF	TGTGCCAGTACATACGAGCAGTACTTC
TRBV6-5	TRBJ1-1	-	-	CASRGTSTEAFF	TGTGCCAGCAGGGGGACATCCACTGAAGCTTTCTTT
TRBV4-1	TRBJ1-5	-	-	CASSQAGGTVYQPQHF	TGCGCCAGCAGCCAAGCCGGAGGGACCGTTTATCAGCCCCAGCATTTT
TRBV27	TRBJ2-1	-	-	CASSLTRNEQFF	TGTGCCAGCAGTTTAACGAGAAATGAGCAGTTCTTC
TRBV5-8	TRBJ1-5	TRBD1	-	CASSSPGQGHQPQHF	TGTGCCAGCAGCTCACCGGGACAGGGACATCAGCCCCAGCATTTT
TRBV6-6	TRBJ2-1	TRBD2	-	CASMVAGGTGNEQFF	TGTGCCAGCATGGTAGCGGGAGGGACGGGCAATGAGCAGTTCTTC
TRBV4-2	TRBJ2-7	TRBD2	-	CASSQGQRGAYEQYF	TGTGCCAGCAGCCAAGGACAGCGGGGTGCCTACGAGCAGTACTTC
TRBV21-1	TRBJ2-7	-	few	CASSAQGGGSSYEQYF	TGTGCCAGCAGCGCCCAAGGTGGGGGGAGCTCCTACGAGCAGTACTTC
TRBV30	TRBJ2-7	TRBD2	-	CAWRRGRAYEQYF	TGTGCCTGGAGACGAGGGAGGGCCTACGAGCAGTACTTC
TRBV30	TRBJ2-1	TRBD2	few	CAWGMTSGLYNEQFF	TGTGCCTGGGGAATGACTAGCGGATTGTACAATGAGCAGTTCTTC
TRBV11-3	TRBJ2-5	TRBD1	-	CASSVYRDRGRETQYF	TGTGCCAGCAGCGTATACCGGGACAGGGGACGGGAGACCCAGTACTTC
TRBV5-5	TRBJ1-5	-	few	CASSHGEGLQPQHF	TGTGCCAGCAGCCACGGGGAAGGGCTTCAGCCCCAGCATTTT
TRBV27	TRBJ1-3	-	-	CASSPSLDSYSGNTIYF	TGTGCCAGCAGTCCCTCCTTGGACTCTTACTCTGGAAACACCATATATTTT
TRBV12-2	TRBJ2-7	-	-	CASRYLTTNMAPAFQYF	TGTGCAAGTCGCTACCTGACAACAAACATGGCCCCGGCCTTTCAGTACTTC
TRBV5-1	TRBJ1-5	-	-	CASSLTPERLF	TGCGCCAGCAGCTTGACTCCAGAGAGGTTGTTT
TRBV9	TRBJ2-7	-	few	CASRLKHF	TGTGCCAGCCGCCTAAAGCACTTC
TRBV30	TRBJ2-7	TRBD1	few	CAWSPGQRTYEQYF	TGTGCCTGGAGCCCGGGACAGCGGACCTACGAGCAGTACTTC
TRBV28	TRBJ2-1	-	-	CASSWSGGLAYNEQFF	TGTGCCAGCAGTTGGAGCGGAGGGTTAGCCTACAATGAGCAGTTCTTC
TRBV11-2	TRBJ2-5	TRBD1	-	CASSPGTEETQYF	TGTGCCAGCAGCCCCGGGACAGAAGAGACCCAGTACTTC
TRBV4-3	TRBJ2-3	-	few	CASSQDLTDTVPDTQYF	TGCGCCAGCAGCCAAGATTTAACAGACACCGTGCCTGATACGCAGTATTTT
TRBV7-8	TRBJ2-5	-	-	CASSSDRKETQYF	TGTGCCAGCAGCTCCGACAGGAAAGAGACCCAGTACTTC
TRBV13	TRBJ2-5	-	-	CASGHPRPGLQTQYF	TGTGCCAGCGGCCACCCCCGGCCAGGGTTGCAGACCCAGTACTTC
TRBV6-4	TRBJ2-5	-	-	CASSVICGTSQGTQYF	TGTGCCAGCAGTGTTATCTGCGGGACCTCCCAAGGGACCCAGTACTTC
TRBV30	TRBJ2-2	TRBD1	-	CAWSPTGGRTGELFF	TGTGCCTGGAGTCCCACAGGGGGTCGGACCGGGGAGCTGTTTTTT
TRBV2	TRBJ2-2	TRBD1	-	CASCPGQRVPGELFF	TGTGCCAGCTGCCCGGGACAGAGGGTTCCCGGGGAGCTGTTTTTT
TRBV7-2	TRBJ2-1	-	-	CASSPALAAYNEQFF	TGTGCCAGCAGCCCTGCCCTAGCAGCCTACAATGAGCAGTTCTTC
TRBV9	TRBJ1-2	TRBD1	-	CASSVEGQGLRGYTF	TGTGCCAGCAGCGTAGAGGGACAGGGATTGCGTGGCTACACCTTC
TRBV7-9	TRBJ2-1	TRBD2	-	CASSRSGGTHNEQFF	TGTGCCAGCAGCCGCAGCGGGGGGACACACAATGAGCAGTTCTTC
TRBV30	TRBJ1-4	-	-	CACGAGKLFF	TGTGCCTGTGGGGCAGGAAAACTGTTTTTT
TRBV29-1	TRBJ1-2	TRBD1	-	CSASDRGTNYGYTF	TGCAGCGCCTCGGACAGGGGGACTAACTATGGCTACACCTTC
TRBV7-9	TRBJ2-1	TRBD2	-	CASSLVAGGFQFF	TGTGCCAGCAGCTTAGTAGCGGGAGGGTTCCAGTTCTTC
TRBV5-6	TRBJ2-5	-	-	CASSLWGQPSSGEETQYF	TGTGCCAGCAGCTTGTGGGGACAACCATCTAGCGGTGAAGAGACCCAGTACTTC
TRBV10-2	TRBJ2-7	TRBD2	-	CASNHPEAAGLVGEQYF	TGCGCCAGCAATCACCCCGAGGCAGCGGGATTAGTGGGGGAGCAGTACTTC
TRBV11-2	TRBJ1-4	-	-	CASSQGLQGGEKLFF	TGTGCCAGCAGCCAGGGGTTGCAAGGTGGGGAAAAACTGTTTTTT
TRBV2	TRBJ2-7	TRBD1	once	CASGPGTGGYEQYF	TGTGCCAGCGGACCCGGGACAGGGGGATACGAGCAGTACTTC
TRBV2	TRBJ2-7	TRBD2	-	CASSAPGLALNEQYF	TGTGCCAGCAGTGCACCGGGACTAGCATTAAACGAGCAGTACTTC
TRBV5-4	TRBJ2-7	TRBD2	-	CASTRRGLAREQYF	TGTGCCAGCACACGTCGGGGACTAGCACGGGAGCAGTACTTC
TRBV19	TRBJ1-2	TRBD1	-	CASSAWTGFLGGYTF	TGTGCCAGTAGTGCCTGGACAGGGTTTTTGGGTGGCTACACCTTC
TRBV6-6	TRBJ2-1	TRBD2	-	CASSWPGTRNEQFF	TGTGCCAGCAGTTGGCCCGGGACTAGAAATGAGCAGTTCTTC
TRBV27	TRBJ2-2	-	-	CASSLIPRGSTGELFF	TGTGCCAGCAGTTTAATCCCCCGAGGGAGCACCGGGGAGCTGTTTTTT
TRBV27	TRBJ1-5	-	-	CASSSDSTGNQPQHF	TGTGCCAGCAGTTCAGACTCAACCGGCAATCAGCCCCAGCATTTT
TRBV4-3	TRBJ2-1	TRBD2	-	CASSQGPTLAGVAEQFF	TGCGCCAGCAGCCAAGGACCCACCTTAGCGGGAGTAGCTGAGCAGTTCTTC
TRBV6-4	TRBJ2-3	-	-	CASSPSGTDTQYF	TGTGCCAGCAGTCCCTCGGGCACAGATACGCAGTATTTT
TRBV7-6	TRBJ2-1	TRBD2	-	CASSRIAGFNEQFF	TGTGCCAGCAGCCGAATAGCGGGGTTCAATGAGCAGTTCTTC
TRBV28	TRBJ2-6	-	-	CASSQSGANVLTF	TGTGCCAGCAGTCAATCTGGGGCCAACGTCCTGACTTTC